The rows below give T cell receptor beta chains drawn from one sample of a study of technical replicates of blood from a few donors. The repertoire was sequenced with immunoSEQ multiplex PCR; TCRdb's copy has only in-frame clones and lacks some. The sample shows tens of thousands of clones, 90% to 95% of them seen only once. Sequenced: T cells isolated from PBMCs. The receptors were sampled from a human donor in good health. Each CDR3 is given without its conserved first and last residue. Fields, in order: V gene, J gene, CDR3 protein.

v_gene: TRBV29-1; j_gene: TRBJ1-2; CDR3aa: SVKIAGTDGYT
v_gene: TRBV7-9; j_gene: TRBJ2-7; CDR3aa: ASSSETSGRYYEQY
v_gene: TRBV10-2; j_gene: TRBJ2-7; CDR3aa: ASSRSDTSYEQY
v_gene: TRBV2; j_gene: TRBJ1-2; CDR3aa: ASRPGQGVVYGYT
v_gene: TRBV2; j_gene: TRBJ1-2; CDR3aa: ASSDLDRVPYGYT
v_gene: TRBV5-1; j_gene: TRBJ2-5; CDR3aa: ASSLAGGRVETQY
v_gene: TRBV19; j_gene: TRBJ2-7; CDR3aa: ASARTGAYEQY
v_gene: TRBV5-1; j_gene: TRBJ1-3; CDR3aa: ASSTPGEGNTIY
v_gene: TRBV7-9; j_gene: TRBJ2-7; CDR3aa: ASRLGQGLDEQY
v_gene: TRBV6-5; j_gene: TRBJ1-6; CDR3aa: ASSPTGQGNSPLH
v_gene: TRBV9; j_gene: TRBJ2-1; CDR3aa: ASSVGTSASGFYNEQF
v_gene: TRBV4-1; j_gene: TRBJ2-1; CDR3aa: ASRIAGGYNEQF
v_gene: TRBV7-2; j_gene: TRBJ2-1; CDR3aa: ASTRTSGVGEQF
v_gene: TRBV6-4; j_gene: TRBJ1-2; CDR3aa: ASSEGGLTYGYT
v_gene: TRBV2; j_gene: TRBJ2-2; CDR3aa: ASSVRAGESGELF
v_gene: TRBV5-4; j_gene: TRBJ2-7; CDR3aa: ASSWGLASYEQY
v_gene: TRBV7-3; j_gene: TRBJ1-2; CDR3aa: ASSLAGNYGYT
v_gene: TRBV6-1; j_gene: TRBJ2-7; CDR3aa: ASSERWRGSYEQY
v_gene: TRBV6-5; j_gene: TRBJ1-2; CDR3aa: ASSPQQGSRGYT
v_gene: TRBV5-1; j_gene: TRBJ2-1; CDR3aa: ASSLEGGGLYNEQF
v_gene: TRBV2; j_gene: TRBJ2-1; CDR3aa: ASISPPGTSTYNEQF
v_gene: TRBV18; j_gene: TRBJ1-2; CDR3aa: ASSPDRGLYGYT
v_gene: TRBV29-1; j_gene: TRBJ2-7; CDR3aa: SGYDRPYEQY
v_gene: TRBV6-1; j_gene: TRBJ2-2; CDR3aa: ATRDRANTGELF
v_gene: TRBV6-6; j_gene: TRBJ1-2; CDR3aa: ASSYSQPGAIGYT
v_gene: TRBV19; j_gene: TRBJ1-5; CDR3aa: ASRMAAGQPQH
v_gene: TRBV11-3; j_gene: TRBJ2-7; CDR3aa: ASSFLGQPYEQY
v_gene: TRBV7-2; j_gene: TRBJ2-7; CDR3aa: ASSAWSGVSSYEQY